The 8 T cell receptor beta chains below all came from one sample that was sequenced in a study of T cells after somatic rescue of genetic block (dated by TCRdb to 2019 to 2021). The library relied on the immunoSEQ multiplex PCR assay. TCRdb took this table from immuneACCESS and kept in-frame rearrangements with V and J called. Such tables lack part of the clones; where checked against another copy, unresolved V genes explain under half of the gap, and the rest is unexplained. Recorded for this sample are tens of thousands of clones; approximately 91% of them occurred a single time. The ten largest make up around 2.8% of the sample. The material sequenced was peripheral blood mononuclear cells (PBMCs). These receptors originate from a man younger than 45.

V and J are TRBV11-2 and TRBJ1-2, with 7 bases aligning to TRBD1. The CDR3 has 15 amino acids. Germline assignment: CDR1 SGHAT and CDR2 FQNNGV. V was clipped by 5 bases and J by 4 bases; unmatched bases: 10. The CDR3 protein is CASSPSGQAPYGYTF. The CDR3 DNA reads TGTGCCAGCAGCCCTAGCGGACAGGCTCCCTATGGCTACACCTTC.

This chain connects TRBV23-1 to TRBJ2-7; TRBD1 agrees at 9 bases. TRBV23-1 is assigned to the ORF class and has an uncertain function. Losses at the gene ends were 4 bases for V and 5 bases for J; bases not matched to a gene: 9. The CDR3 spans 15 residues. CDR3 nucleotide sequence: TGCGCCAGCAGTCGGCCGCCGGGACAGGGTAACGAGCAGTACTTC. Translated: CASSRPPGQGNEQYF.

This clone has more than one count but fewer than ten. The rearrangement uses TRBV7-2 and TRBJ1-1; 8 bases align to TRBD1. V lost 5 bases and J lost 5; bases outside the gene matches: 10. CDR1 is SGHTA, CDR2 FQGNSA, per germline. The CDR3 contains 15 residues. The CDR3 sequence is CASSPQGAGRTEAFF. Here the CDR3 DNA reads TGTGCCAGCAGCCCTCAGGGGGCAGGGAGGACTGAAGCTTTCTTT.

This clone has just one count. The rearrangement uses TRBV5-1 and TRBJ1-1; D gene uncertain. CDR3 size: 14 residues. V gave up 1 base and J gave up 5 bases, with 12 bases separating them. The V gene's germline CDR1 is SGHRS and CDR2 YFSETQ. The CDR3 bases are TGCGCCAGCAGCTTGTTGGAGAGGGATACTGAAGCTTTCTTT. Translated: CASSLLERDTEAFF.

The rearrangement joins TRBV14 to TRBJ1-1; weak D call: TRBD1 (5 bases). This CDR3 has 13 residues. Trimming removed 5 bases at V and 1 base at J, with 8 bases between. Germline values: CDR1 SGHDN, CDR2 FVKESK. CDR3 amino acids: CASSVTANTEAFF. CDR3 DNA: TGTGCCAGCAGCGTGACAGCGAACACTGAAGCTTTCTTT.

The chain combines TRBV7-9 with TRBJ2-1; 9 bases are a match to TRBD2. CDR1 and CDR2 (germline): SEHNR, FQNEAQ (reference sequence). The CDR3 is made up of 16 amino acids. The V segment lost 0 bases and the J segment 5 bases; nucleotides outside the gene matches: 5. The CDR3 coding sequence is TGTGCCAGCAGCTTAGCGGCGGGGGGGCCGCACAATGAGCAGTTCTTC. It specifies CASSLAAGGPHNEQFF.

The V call is TRBV14, the J call TRBJ2-5; D possibly corresponds to TRBD1 (6 bases). This CDR3 comprises 13 residues. Germline V gene sequence: CDR1 SGHDN, CDR2 FVKESK. V lost 6 bases and J 4 bases, leaving 12 bases between the germline ends. CDR3 loop: CASSPGATETQYF. CDR3 in DNA: TGTGCCAGCAGTCCAGGGGCAACAGAGACCCAGTACTTC.

The chain uses TRBV9 and TRBJ2-1; 10 positions match TRBD2. The length of the CDR3 is 16 residues. Unmatched junction bases numbered 8, after V lost 4 bases and J lost 4 bases. CDR1 and CDR2 from the germline V gene are SGDLS and YYNGEE. The CDR3 sequence: CASSPRGTSAYNEQFF. The CDR3 nucleotides are TGTGCCAGCAGCCCAAGGGGGACTAGCGCTTACAATGAGCAGTTCTTC. Variable domain in full (rest from reference TRBV9 and TRBJ2-1): DSGVTQTPKHLITATGQRVTLRCSPRSGDLSVYWYQQSLDQGLQFLIQYYNGEERAKGNILERFSAQQFPDLHSELNLSSLELGDSALYFCASSPRGTSAYNEQFFGPGTRLTVL.